Below are 30 T cell receptor beta chains sequenced from a single sample in a study of shared clonotypes between healthy human individuals. Repertoires were generated with immunoSEQ multiplex PCR, while TCRdb's copy carries only in-frame clones and drops some. The table shows about 680,000 clones, with 73% occurring only once. The sample comprised memory CD4+ T cells sorted from blood. Specified subset: CD45RA-negative fraction. The receptors originated from a woman younger than 45 in good health.

The genes are TRBV27 and TRBJ2-7; 9 bases fit TRBD1. CDR1 is MNHEY, CDR2 SMNVEV, per germline (reference sequence). The J segment lost 4 bases and the V segment lost 4 bases, leaving 8 bases of the junction unmatched. This CDR3 is 15 amino acids long. CDR3 region: CASSSQTGGIYEQYF. Here the CDR3 DNA reads TGTGCCAGCAGTTCCCAGACAGGGGGAATTTACGAGCAGTACTTC.

V gene TRBV5-1 combines with J gene TRBJ2-3, with 13 bases lining up with TRBD2. The CDR3 consists of 16 residues. CDR1 and CDR2 from the germline V gene are SGHRS and YFSETQ. The junction had 8 bases not matched to a gene; V was cut back by 4 bases and J by 6 bases. The CDR3 DNA is TGCGCCAGCAGCATCGCCGGGACTAGCGGGACTGATACGCAGTATTTT. Residues: CASSIAGTSGTDTQYF.

This chain joins TRBV5-1 and TRBJ2-1, with 12 bases identical to TRBD2. Germline V CDR1 and CDR2: SGHRS, YFSETQ. The CDR3 is 18 amino acids. J was trimmed by 10 bases and V by 4 bases; bases with no gene match: 18. The CDR3: CASSGGLAGGPRLREQFF. DNA for the CDR3: TGCGCCAGCAGCGGCGGGCTAGCGGGAGGGCCAAGGCTCCGGGAGCAGTTCTTC.

This clone was detected a few times. This sample also contains other DNA sequences that code for the same CDR3. The chain uses TRBV7-2 and TRBJ1-5, with D unclear. Trimming took off 1 base at V and 0 bases at J, with 4 bases between the two ends. Germline values: CDR1 SGHTA, CDR2 FQGNSA. The CDR3 runs 14 residues. The CDR3: CASSLGTSNQPQHF. The CDR3 DNA reads as TGTGCCAGCAGCTTAGGGACTAGCAATCAGCCCCAGCATTTT.

V usage is TRBV28 and J usage is TRBJ1-5; a weak D match, TRBD1 (5 bases). The ends were cut back, 5 bases at V and 4 bases at J, with 21 bases in the middle. The CDR3 has 17 amino acids. Germline-derived CDR1 and CDR2 are MDHEN and SYDVKM. CDR3 sequence reads: CASSNQGGSYSNQPQHF. The CDR3 DNA reads as TGTGCCAGCAGTAACCAGGGCGGGAGTTACTCAAATCAGCCCCAGCATTTT.

The CDR3 region has the DNA TGTGCCAGCAGCTGGACAGGGGTGGAGACCCAGTACTTC. This codes for CASSWTGVETQYF. V gene TRBV7-9 combines with J gene TRBJ2-5, with 9 positions matching TRBD1. The CDR3 runs to 13 residues. Germline-derived CDR1 and CDR2 are SEHNR and FQNEAQ (reference sequence). The V segment lost 4 bases and the J segment 5 bases; nucleotides outside the gene matches: 2.

The chain couples TRBV2 to TRBJ2-7; D may be TRBD1 or TRBD2 (5 bases each). The CDR3 has 13 amino acids. Trimming shortened V by 6 bases and J by 6 bases, and 15 bases separated the two germline ends. Germline loops: CDR1 SNHLY, CDR2 FYNNEI. The CDR3 loop reads CASRLGVVGEQYF. CDR3 coding DNA: TGTGCCAGCAGGTTGGGGGTAGTCGGCGAGCAGTACTTC.

V is TRBV14 and J is TRBJ2-3, with TRBD2 matching 11 bases. Germline V lookup: CDR1 SGHDN, CDR2 FVKESK. After removal of 4 bases from V and 5 bases from J, the junction contained 8 bases not matched to a gene. The CDR3 has 16 amino acids. Here the CDR3 DNA reads TGTGCCAGCAGCCTCCAGGGACTAGCGGTGAGAGATACGCAGTATTTT. Encoded protein: CASSLQGLAVRDTQYF.

The V gene is TRBV11-2, the J gene TRBJ1-1, with 9 bases aligning to TRBD1. With 5 bases clipped from V and 4 bases from J, the junction kept 11 bases outside the gene matches. Germline V gene sequence: CDR1 SGHAT, CDR2 FQNNGV. This CDR3 contains 16 residues. The CDR3 loop is CASSPRTGASGTEAFF. CDR3 DNA sequence: TGTGCCAGCAGCCCCCGGACAGGGGCTTCCGGCACTGAAGCTTTCTTT.

This chain uses TRBV29-1 with TRBJ2-7, with a possible D match to TRBD1 (5 bases). The germline V and J ends were trimmed by 7 bases and 2 bases, with 12 bases remaining between them. CDR1 and CDR2 (germline): SQVTM, ANQGSEA. CDR3 length: 12 residues. The CDR3 bases are TGCAGCGCCCAGACAGCCACCTACGAGCAGTACTTC. Translating it yields CSAQTATYEQYF.

The V and J genes are TRBV10-1 and TRBJ2-1, with D perhaps matching TRBD1 (6 bases). There are 12 residues in the CDR3. Per the germline V gene, CDR1 is WNHNN and CDR2 is SYGVQD (reference sequence). The V end was cut by 3 bases, the J end by 8 bases, with 8 bases between. The CDR3 loop reads CASSDRGYEQFF. CDR3 nucleotides: TGCGCCAGCAGTGATAGGGGGTATGAGCAGTTCTTC.

J is TRBJ1-4 and V is TRBV19; D is ambiguous. The CDR3 spans 15 residues. Trimming removed 6 bases at V and 2 bases at J, with 13 bases between. In germline, CDR1 is LNHDA, CDR2 SQIVND (reference sequence). CDR3 nucleotide sequence: TGTGCCAGTAGGGCGAATTTTGGGACTAATGAAAAACTGTTTTTT. Protein product: CASRANFGTNEKLFF.

The chain carries TRBV9 and TRBJ1-3; no reliable D call. The germline CDR1 and CDR2 sequences are SGDLS and YYNGEE. This CDR3 spans 15 amino acids. Trimming removed 0 bases at V and 2 bases at J, with 9 bases between. The CDR3 loop reads CASSVAITAGNTIYF. CDR3 nucleotides: TGTGCCAGCAGCGTAGCCATAACCGCTGGAAACACCATATATTTT.

At least ten counts were recorded for this clone. This chain connects TRBV5-6 to TRBJ2-7, with 14 bases matching TRBD2. In germline, CDR1 is SGHDT, CDR2 YYEEEE. V lost 2 bases and J lost 6; bases outside the gene matches: 4. The CDR3 contains 15 residues. CDR3 sequence: CASSFGLAGGIEQYF. The CDR3 coding sequence is TGTGCCAGCAGCTTCGGACTAGCGGGAGGCATCGAGCAGTACTTC.

The CDR3 protein is CASSPRTGSNEQFF. The CDR3 DNA reads as TGTGCCAGCAGCCCGAGGACAGGGTCGAATGAGCAGTTCTTC. The chain uses TRBV7-2 and TRBJ2-1, with 8 bases identical to TRBD1. There are 14 residues in the CDR3. Germline-derived CDR1 and CDR2 are SGHTA and FQGNSA. Trimming removed 5 bases from V and 7 bases from J; junction bases left unmatched: 7.

The sample holds one count of this clone. The V gene is TRBV10-3, the J gene TRBJ2-7; 7 bases line up with TRBD2. The CDR3 sequence is 13 residues long. Trimming removed 10 bases from V and 6 bases from J; junction bases left unmatched: 12. The V gene's germline CDR1 is ENHRY and CDR2 SYGVKD. The CDR3 nucleotides read TGTGCCACCCTGGGGGGGGACGGGTCCGAGCAGTACTTC. Translated, it gives CATLGGDGSEQYF.

J is TRBJ2-2 and V is TRBV5-5, with 11 nucleotides matching TRBD2. CDR3 length equals 16 residues. The V and J ends lost 3 bases and 4 bases, in that order; junction bases with no gene match: 5. CDR1 and CDR2 from the germline V gene are SGHKS and YYEKEE (reference sequence). Here the CDR3 DNA reads TGTGCCAGCAGCTCTGGACTAGCGGGCTTCACCGGGGAGCTGTTTTTT. It specifies CASSSGLAGFTGELFF.

Details on this clone: In the same sample, other DNA sequences code for this CDR3. This chain connects TRBV5-8 to TRBJ2-5; D is undetermined. CDR3 size: 11 residues. Trimming stripped 1 base from V and 5 bases from J, with 3 bases between. Germline V gene data show CDR1 as SGHTS and CDR2 as YDEGEE. CDR3 DNA: TGTGCCAGCAGCTTGCGTGAGACCCAGTACTTC. Its translation is CASSLRETQYF.

The chain recombines TRBV5-1 with TRBJ2-1; 7 bases are a match to TRBD2. Germline CDR1 is SGHRS and CDR2 is YFSETQ. V lost 4 bases and J lost 0; bases outside the gene matches: 7. The CDR3 is 16 amino acids. The DNA of the CDR3 is TGCGCCAGCAGCCTCTCAGCGGGAAGCTCCTACAATGAGCAGTTCTTC. This translates into CASSLSAGSSYNEQFF.

V gene TRBV15 combines with J gene TRBJ2-7, with D hard to call. This CDR3 is 15 amino acids long. The germline V gene encodes CDR1 LNHNV and CDR2 YYDKDF (reference sequence). V was cut by 2 bases and J by 3 bases, with 14 bases left in between. For the CDR3, the DNA is TGTGCCACCAGCAGATCGACGGACGGATACTACGAGCAGTACTTC. This encodes CATSRSTDGYYEQYF.

The rearrangement joins TRBV5-8 to TRBJ2-5; TRBD2 is a possible D gene (5 bases). This CDR3 is 12 amino acids long. The germline CDR1 and CDR2 sequences are SGHTS and YDEGEE. Between the trimmed V and J ends, which lost 6 bases and 3 bases, there was a span of 9 bases. The CDR3 region is CASKDFEETQYF. CDR3 coding DNA: TGTGCCAGCAAGGACTTTGAAGAGACCCAGTACTTC.

This clone was detected only a few times. The V call is TRBV20-1, the J call TRBJ1-2, with D uncertain. Germline V gives CDR1 DFQATT, CDR2 SNEGSKA (reference sequence). This CDR3 is built from 11 residues. Trimming took off 4 bases at V and 7 bases at J, with 10 bases between the two ends. CDR3 in amino acids: CSATQIGGYTF. The CDR3 coding sequence is TGCAGTGCTACCCAAATCGGTGGCTACACCTTC.

V usage is TRBV27 and J usage is TRBJ2-1; a possible D gene is TRBD1 (6 bases). The germline CDR1 and CDR2 sequences are MNHEY and SMNVEV (reference sequence). V lost 5 bases to trimming and J lost 0 bases, with 29 bases between them. The CDR3 is 21 residues long. The chain's CDR3 is CASSPKPQGRGFLNSYNEQFF. The CDR3 DNA reads TGTGCCAGCAGTCCTAAGCCACAGGGAAGGGGCTTTCTAAACTCCTACAATGAGCAGTTCTTC.

J is TRBJ1-2 and V is TRBV18, with D uncertain. The CDR3 has 14 amino acids. Trimming shortened V by 2 bases and J by 0 bases, and 7 bases separated the two germline ends. Per germline, CDR1 KGHSH and CDR2 LQKENI. The CDR3 is CASSPNEANYGYTF. The CDR3 nucleotides read TGTGCCAGCTCACCAAACGAAGCTAACTATGGCTACACCTTC.

This clone occurred a few times. The chain carries TRBV29-1 and TRBJ2-2; no firm D call. There are 13 residues in the CDR3. V lost 0 bases and J 4 bases, leaving 6 bases between the germline ends. Germline assignment: CDR1 SQVTM and CDR2 ANQGSEA. The CDR3 sequence: CSVEDLGTGELFF. DNA for the CDR3: TGCAGCGTTGAAGATCTAGGCACCGGGGAGCTGTTTTTT.

The V call is TRBV4-1, the J call TRBJ2-2, with D perhaps TRBD1 (6 bases). Germline V gives CDR1 MGHRA, CDR2 YSYEKL. The CDR3 covers 16 residues. Trimming stripped 1 base from V and 1 base from J, with 10 bases between. The CDR3 spells CASSQGWGRNTGELFF. DNA of the CDR3: TGCGCCAGCAGCCAAGGCTGGGGGCGGAACACCGGGGAGCTGTTTTTT.

The chain couples TRBV5-4 to TRBJ2-3; unclear D gene. Germline V CDR1 and CDR2: SGHNT, YYREEE (reference sequence). Between the trimmed V and J ends, which lost 4 bases and 9 bases, there was a span of 12 bases. This CDR3 contains 12 residues. The CDR3 loop is CASSVDWKTQYF. The CDR3 DNA reads TGTGCCAGCAGCGTAGACTGGAAGACGCAGTATTTT.

The V gene is TRBV4-2, the J gene TRBJ1-2; D not certain. Trimming stripped 3 bases from V and 0 bases from J, with 11 bases between. CDR1 is LGHNA and CDR2 is YNFKEQ in the germline V gene. The CDR3 is 15 residues long. The CDR3 loop is CASSHAYQANYGYTF. The DNA for the CDR3 is TGTGCCAGCAGCCATGCATACCAGGCTAACTATGGCTACACCTTC.

This clone was observed at least ten times. This rearrangement joins TRBV19 to TRBJ1-2; the D gene is possibly TRBD1 (5 bases). CDR1 is LNHDA and CDR2 is SQIVND in the germline V gene (reference sequence). The CDR3 is 15 residues long. Trimming cost V 4 bases and J 6 bases, with 18 bases left between them. CDR3 amino acids: CASSTPGAVLDGYTF. CDR3 bases: TGTGCCAGTAGTACGCCTGGGGCAGTACTGGATGGCTACACCTTC. The complete variable domain, with remaining parts taken from reference TRBV19 and TRBJ1-2, reads DGGITQSPKYLFRKEGQNVTLSCEQNLNHDAMYWYRQDPGQGLRLIYYSQIVNDFQKGDIAEGYSVSREKKESFPLTVTSAQKNPTAFYLCASSTPGAVLDGYTFGSGTRLTVV.

This chain uses TRBV5-8 with TRBJ2-7; 9 bases align to TRBD1. From germline, CDR1 is SGHTS and CDR2 YDEGEE. The CDR3 covers 15 residues. J gave up 7 bases and V 0 bases, and 8 bases lay outside the gene matches. The CDR3 here is CASSLVTQGAGEQYF. CDR3 nucleotide sequence: TGTGCCAGCAGCTTGGTGACACAGGGGGCGGGTGAGCAGTACTTC.